These 9 T cell receptor beta chains came from one sample sequenced in a study of blood T cells in healthy people across ages. PCR was performed a second time for 7 to 11 cycles using a sample-barcoded 5' primer and a J-beta primer mix. TCRdb recomputed calls from the 5' RACE reads with MiXCR, one row per CDR3 protein. This sample has over 1.5 million distinct CDR3 sequences, with about 50% found just once. The source material was blood. Source of these receptors: a woman in her forties in good health.

This sequence joins TRBV20-1 and TRBJ2-7; TRBD2 matches 8 bases. Germline assignment: CDR1 DFQATT and CDR2 SNEGSKA (reference sequence). This CDR3 region has 16 residues. With 2 bases clipped from V and 3 bases from J, the junction kept 12 bases outside the gene matches. CDR3 in amino acids: CSARPLGGGSFYEQYF. CDR3 DNA: TGCAGTGCTAGACCGTTGGGCGGGGGGAGCTTCTACGAGCAGTACTTC.

The V gene is TRBV3-1, the J gene TRBJ1-1; TRBD1 is a possible D gene (5 bases). The germline V gene has CDR1 LGHDT and CDR2 YNNKEL (reference sequence). This CDR3 contains 13 residues. V was pared by 1 base and J by 5 bases, with 8 bases between. CDR3 DNA sequence: TGTGCCAGCAGCCAAGGGTGGGGGACTGAAGCTTTCTTT. Its translation: CASSQGWGTEAFF.

The V and J genes are TRBV4-2 and TRBJ2-1; 9 bases agree with TRBD1. This CDR3 has 18 residues. CDR1 and CDR2 from the germline V gene are LGHNA and YNFKEQ. The J segment lost 7 bases and the V segment lost 1 base, leaving 14 bases of the junction unmatched. The CDR3 nucleotides read TGTGCCAGCAGCCAAGGATCGGGTCGGGGACAGGGAGGGAATGAGCAGTTCTTC. It codes for CASSQGSGRGQGGNEQFF.

The J gene is TRBJ1-2, the V gene TRBV12-3 or TRBV12-4, with no clear D. V was shortened by 7 bases and J by 0 bases, with 9 bases between the two germline ends. This CDR3 has 13 amino acids. CDR3 DNA sequence: TGTGCCAGCAATTTTGTACCTAACTATGGCTACACCTTC. Protein product: CASNFVPNYGYTF.

The chain carries TRBV11-2 and TRBJ2-5; D remains unclear. This CDR3 comprises 11 residues. Trimming removed 1 base at V and 6 bases at J, with 3 bases between. CDR1 is SGHAT, CDR2 FQNNGV, per germline. CDR3: CASSLVKTQYF. The DNA of the CDR3 is TGTGCCAGCAGCTTAGTCAAGACCCAGTACTTC. Drawing the rest from reference TRBV11-2 and TRBJ2-5, the complete variable domain is EAGVAQSPRYKIIEKRQSVAFWCNPISGHATLYWYQQILGQGPKLLIQFQNNGVVDDSQLPKDRFSAERLKGVDSTLKIQPAKLEDSAVYLCASSLVKTQYFGPGTRLLVL.

The CDR3 coding sequence is TGTGCCAGCAGCTTAGAGGGAAACGTTCGATCCCCCTACACCTTC. It is translated as CASSLEGNVRSPYTF. The V call is TRBV7-2, the J call TRBJ1-2; D unresolved. This CDR3 has 15 residues. V lost 1 base, J lost 10 bases, and 19 bases lay in between. CDR1 is SGHTA and CDR2 is FQGNSA in the germline V gene. The variable domain in full, completed from reference TRBV7-2 and TRBJ1-2, reads GAGVSQSPSNKVTEKGKDVELRCDPISGHTALYWYRQSLGQGLEFLIYFQGNSAPDKSGLPSDRFSAERTGGSVSTLTIQRTQQEDSAVYLCASSLEGNVRSPYTFGSGTRLTVV.

The genes are TRBV27 and TRBJ2-5, with D possibly matching TRBD2 (6 bases). V lost 2 bases to trimming and J lost 11 bases, with 15 bases between them. Germline assignment: CDR1 MNHEY and CDR2 SMNVEV (reference sequence). The CDR3 covers 13 residues. CDR3 nucleotides: TGTGCCAGCAGTTTAATGGCGGGGAATGAGCAGTACTTC. Translation: CASSLMAGNEQYF.

The chain recombines TRBV7-9 with TRBJ1-2; D unclear. The CDR3 covers 15 residues. The germline V gene encodes CDR1 SEHNR and CDR2 FQNEAQ (reference sequence). Trimming took 4 bases from V and 0 from J, leaving 12 bases between them. The CDR3 region is CASSSRIDTNYGYTF. CDR3 bases: TGTGCCAGCAGCTCAAGGATAGATACTAACTATGGCTACACCTTC.

The chain joins TRBV6-5 to TRBJ2-6; 10 bases line up with TRBD1. Germline values: CDR1 MNHEY, CDR2 SVGAGI. The CDR3 is made up of 18 amino acids. V shed 4 bases and J 4 bases; nucleotides not matched to a gene: 10. The CDR3 sequence: CASSSIPGQGSGANVLTF. In DNA, the CDR3 is TGTGCCAGCAGTTCGATACCGGGACAGGGGTCCGGGGCCAACGTCCTGACTTTC.